This is a list of T cell receptor beta chains from one sample in a study of blood T cell repertoires in COVID-19. Assay used: immunoSEQ multiplex PCR; TCRdb lists only in-frame clones, some missing. The table includes 110,000 to 150,000 clones, around 80% detected once. Sequencing input: peripheral blood. The receptor set was obtained from a woman in her forties or fifties with acute or convalescent COVID-19. The CDR3 runs from the conserved cysteine through the conserved F or W. Fields, in order: V gene, clone size, J gene, D gene, CDR3 DNA, CDR3 protein. A D gene is named only where the DNA matches it firmly. Size values are once, few and many counts, or a class for expanded clones, and some rows have none.

v_gene: TRBV11-2
abundance: NA
j_gene: TRBJ2-3
d_gene: TRBD2
CDR3nt: TGTGCCAGCACCCCCGCGGGGGGCCCGGATACGCAGTATTTT
CDR3aa: CASTPAGGPDTQYF

v_gene: TRBV13
abundance: NA
j_gene: TRBJ1-2
d_gene: TRBD1
CDR3nt: TGTGCCAGCAGCCAGAGACAGGGAGCTAACTATGGCTACACCTTC
CDR3aa: CASSQRQGANYGYTF

v_gene: TRBV6-6
abundance: NA
j_gene: TRBJ2-7
d_gene: NA
CDR3nt: TGTGCCAGCTCCCTGTTTGAGGGTAGGGAGCAGTACTTC
CDR3aa: CASSLFEGREQYF

v_gene: TRBV5-1
abundance: few
j_gene: TRBJ2-2
d_gene: TRBD2
CDR3nt: TGCGCCAGCAGCCCCGGACTAGCGGGGGGGCTCACCGGGGAGCTGTTTTTT
CDR3aa: CASSPGLAGGLTGELFF

v_gene: TRBV7-2
abundance: once
j_gene: TRBJ1-6
d_gene: NA
CDR3nt: TGTGCCAGCAGCTTATTTGGGGGGATCTATAATTCACCCCTCCACTTT
CDR3aa: CASSLFGGIYNSPLHF

v_gene: TRBV6-5
abundance: NA
j_gene: TRBJ1-2
d_gene: NA
CDR3nt: TGTGCCAGCAAGCAACAGGGTGCCTCCAACTATGGCTACACCTTC
CDR3aa: CASKQQGASNYGYTF

v_gene: TRBV9
abundance: once
j_gene: TRBJ2-7
d_gene: TRBD2
CDR3nt: TGTGCCAGCAGCCCACAACTAGCGGGGTCCTACGAGCAGTACTTC
CDR3aa: CASSPQLAGSYEQYF

v_gene: TRBV6-6
abundance: NA
j_gene: TRBJ1-2
d_gene: NA
CDR3nt: TGTGCCAGCAGCCCCTCTTCAGGGAATAACTATGGCTACACCTTC
CDR3aa: CASSPSSGNNYGYTF

v_gene: TRBV9
abundance: many
j_gene: TRBJ1-1
d_gene: NA
CDR3nt: TGTGCCAGCAGCCCGGGGGGAGCTAGGACTGAAGCTTTCTTT
CDR3aa: CASSPGGARTEAFF

v_gene: TRBV7-9
abundance: NA
j_gene: TRBJ1-3
d_gene: TRBD1
CDR3nt: TGTGCCAGCAGCGGGGACAGGGCTGGAAACACCATATATTTT
CDR3aa: CASSGDRAGNTIYF

v_gene: TRBV28
abundance: NA
j_gene: TRBJ2-1
d_gene: TRBD2
CDR3nt: TGTGCCAGCAGTTTCGCGGGGGGGGAGTACAATGAGCAGTTCTTC
CDR3aa: CASSFAGGEYNEQFF

v_gene: TRBV7-2
abundance: NA
j_gene: TRBJ1-2
d_gene: NA
CDR3nt: TGTGCCAGCAGCTTGGGTCAGGGTAGTAGCTATGGCTACACCTTC
CDR3aa: CASSLGQGSSYGYTF

v_gene: TRBV6-2/TRBV6-3
abundance: NA
j_gene: TRBJ1-2
d_gene: NA
CDR3nt: TGTGCCAGCAGTCCCAGTTTAGCAGGGAAAGGCTACACCTTC
CDR3aa: CASSPSLAGKGYTF

v_gene: TRBV9
abundance: NA
j_gene: TRBJ2-1
d_gene: TRBD2
CDR3nt: TGTGCCAGCAGCGTAGGCAGCGGGATCTACAATGAGCAGTTCTTC
CDR3aa: CASSVGSGIYNEQFF

v_gene: TRBV30
abundance: NA
j_gene: TRBJ1-5
d_gene: NA
CDR3nt: TGTGCCTGGAGTCGGGGGGACGATCAGCCCCAGCATTTT
CDR3aa: CAWSRGDDQPQHF

v_gene: TRBV5-8
abundance: NA
j_gene: TRBJ2-7
d_gene: TRBD1
CDR3nt: TGTGCCAGCAGCACCCAACAGGGGAGCGAGCAGTACTTC
CDR3aa: CASSTQQGSEQYF

v_gene: TRBV9
abundance: NA
j_gene: TRBJ2-5
d_gene: NA
CDR3nt: TGTGCCAGCAGCGCCACTCGAGGGGGCGCGGGGGAGACCCAGTACTTC
CDR3aa: CASSATRGGAGETQYF

v_gene: TRBV7-3
abundance: once
j_gene: TRBJ2-1
d_gene: NA
CDR3nt: TGTGCCAGCAGCTTCGACGCTAGCTCCTACAATGAGCAGTTCTTC
CDR3aa: CASSFDASSYNEQFF

v_gene: TRBV18
abundance: few
j_gene: TRBJ1-6
d_gene: NA
CDR3nt: TGTGCCAGCTCACCCTCGGGGGGGAAGGAGTCACCCCTCCACTTT
CDR3aa: CASSPSGGKESPLHF

v_gene: TRBV6-5
abundance: few
j_gene: TRBJ1-6
d_gene: TRBD1
CDR3nt: TGTGCCAGCAGACACTATCCGACAGGGCCCCTCCACTTT
CDR3aa: CASRHYPTGPLHF

v_gene: TRBV19
abundance: NA
j_gene: TRBJ2-1
d_gene: NA
CDR3nt: TGTGCCAGTAGTCTAAGACAGGCGGGCTCCTACAATGAGCAGTTCTTC
CDR3aa: CASSLRQAGSYNEQFF

v_gene: TRBV5-1
abundance: NA
j_gene: TRBJ2-7
d_gene: TRBD2
CDR3nt: TGCGCCAGCAGCTTGGCTCCAACTAGCGGGGCATCGCCCGAGCAGTACTTC
CDR3aa: CASSLAPTSGASPEQYF

v_gene: TRBV7-2
abundance: NA
j_gene: TRBJ1-5
d_gene: NA
CDR3nt: TGTGCCAGCAGTTTCAGGGTAGAGCAGCCCCAGCATTTT
CDR3aa: CASSFRVEQPQHF

v_gene: TRBV18
abundance: NA
j_gene: TRBJ1-2
d_gene: TRBD1
CDR3nt: TGTGCCAGCTCACCAGGGACAGGGGACTATGGCTACACCTTC
CDR3aa: CASSPGTGDYGYTF

v_gene: TRBV7-9
abundance: NA
j_gene: TRBJ1-6
d_gene: NA
CDR3nt: TGTGCCAGCAGCTTTGTAGGCGGAATGTCACCCCTCCACTTT
CDR3aa: CASSFVGGMSPLHF

v_gene: TRBV5-1
abundance: few
j_gene: TRBJ2-6
d_gene: NA
CDR3nt: TGCGCCAGCAGCTTGGCCGGGGGGCCCCCTGGGGCCAACGTCCTGACTTTC
CDR3aa: CASSLAGGPPGANVLTF

v_gene: TRBV11-2
abundance: NA
j_gene: TRBJ1-2
d_gene: NA
CDR3nt: TGTGCCAGCGCCCCCAACAGGGATGGCTACACCTTC
CDR3aa: CASAPNRDGYTF

v_gene: TRBV6-2/TRBV6-3
abundance: NA
j_gene: TRBJ2-7
d_gene: TRBD1
CDR3nt: TGTGCCAGCAGTTATCACGGGACAGGGGACTACGAGCAGTACTTC
CDR3aa: CASSYHGTGDYEQYF